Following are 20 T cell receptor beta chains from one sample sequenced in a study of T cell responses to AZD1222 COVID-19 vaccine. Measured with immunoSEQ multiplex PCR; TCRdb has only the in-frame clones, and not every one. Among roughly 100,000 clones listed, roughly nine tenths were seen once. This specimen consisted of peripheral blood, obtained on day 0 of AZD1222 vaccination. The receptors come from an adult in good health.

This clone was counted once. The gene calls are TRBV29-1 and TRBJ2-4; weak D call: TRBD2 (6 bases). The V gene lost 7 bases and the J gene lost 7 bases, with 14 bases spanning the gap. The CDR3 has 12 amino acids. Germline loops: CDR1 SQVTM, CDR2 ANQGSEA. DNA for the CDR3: TGCAGCGCCCTGGGGGGTTCGAACATTCAGTACTTC. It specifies CSALGGSNIQYF. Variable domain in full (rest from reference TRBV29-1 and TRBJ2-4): SAVISQKPSRDICQRGTSLTIQCQVDSQVTMMFWYRQQPGQSLTLIATANQGSEATYESGFVIDKFPISRPNLTFSTLTVSNMSPEDSSIYLCSALGGSNIQYFGAGTRLSVL.

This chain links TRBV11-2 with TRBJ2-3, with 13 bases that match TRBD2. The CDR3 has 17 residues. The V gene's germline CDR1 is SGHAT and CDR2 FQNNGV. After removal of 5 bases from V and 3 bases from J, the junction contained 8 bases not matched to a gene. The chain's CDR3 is CASSPWTSGGSTDTQYF. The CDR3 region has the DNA TGTGCCAGCAGCCCTTGGACTAGCGGGGGAAGTACAGATACGCAGTATTTT.

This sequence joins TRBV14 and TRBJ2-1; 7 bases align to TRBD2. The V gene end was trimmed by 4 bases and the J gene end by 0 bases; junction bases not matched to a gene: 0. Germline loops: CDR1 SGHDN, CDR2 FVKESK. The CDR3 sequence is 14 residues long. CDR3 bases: TGTGCCAGCAGCCGGGGGGGCTCCTACAATGAGCAGTTCTTC. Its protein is CASSRGGSYNEQFF.

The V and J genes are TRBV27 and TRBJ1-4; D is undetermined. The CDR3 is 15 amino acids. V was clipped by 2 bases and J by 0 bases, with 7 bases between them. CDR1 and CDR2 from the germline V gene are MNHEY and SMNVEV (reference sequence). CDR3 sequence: CASSLHRPTNEKLFF. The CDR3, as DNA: TGTGCCAGCAGTTTACACAGACCAACTAATGAAAAACTGTTTTTT.

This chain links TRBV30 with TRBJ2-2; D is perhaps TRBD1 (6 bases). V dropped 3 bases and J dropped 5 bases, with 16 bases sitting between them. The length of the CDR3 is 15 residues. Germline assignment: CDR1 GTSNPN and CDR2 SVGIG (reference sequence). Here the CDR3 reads CAWSPLDRPTGELFF. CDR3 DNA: TGTGCCTGGAGCCCACTGGACAGACCAACCGGGGAGCTGTTTTTT.

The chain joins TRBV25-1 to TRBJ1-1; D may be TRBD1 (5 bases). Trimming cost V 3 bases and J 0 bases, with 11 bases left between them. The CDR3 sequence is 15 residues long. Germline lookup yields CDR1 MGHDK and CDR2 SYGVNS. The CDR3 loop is CASSEETAMNTEAFF. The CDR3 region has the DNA TGTGCCAGCAGTGAGGAGACAGCCATGAACACTGAAGCTTTCTTT.

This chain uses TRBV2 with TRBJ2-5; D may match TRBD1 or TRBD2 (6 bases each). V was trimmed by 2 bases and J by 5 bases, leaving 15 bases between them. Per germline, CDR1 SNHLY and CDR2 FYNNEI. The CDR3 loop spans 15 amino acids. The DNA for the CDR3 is TGTGCCAGCAGTGAACGGGGGCAGCCGCGGGAGACCCAGTACTTC. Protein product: CASSERGQPRETQYF.

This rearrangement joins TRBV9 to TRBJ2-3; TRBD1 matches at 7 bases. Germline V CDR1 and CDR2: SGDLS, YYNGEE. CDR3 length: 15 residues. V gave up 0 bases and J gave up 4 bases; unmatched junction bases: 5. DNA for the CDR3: TGTGCCAGCAGCGTAGCGGGTCAGGGGGCAGATACGCAGTATTTT. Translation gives CASSVAGQGADTQYF.

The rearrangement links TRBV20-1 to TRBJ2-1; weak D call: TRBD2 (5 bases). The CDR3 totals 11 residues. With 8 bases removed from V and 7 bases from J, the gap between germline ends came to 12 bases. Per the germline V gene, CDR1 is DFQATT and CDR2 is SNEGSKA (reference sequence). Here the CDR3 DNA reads TGCAGTCTTGACTATCAAAATGAGCAGTTCTTC. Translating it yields CSLDYQNEQFF.

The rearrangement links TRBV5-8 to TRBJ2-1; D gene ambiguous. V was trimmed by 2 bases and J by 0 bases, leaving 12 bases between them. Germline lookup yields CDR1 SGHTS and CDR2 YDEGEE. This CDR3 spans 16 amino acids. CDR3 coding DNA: TGTGCCAGCAGCTTTATGGGCCAGAGCTCCTACAATGAGCAGTTCTTC. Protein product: CASSFMGQSSYNEQFF. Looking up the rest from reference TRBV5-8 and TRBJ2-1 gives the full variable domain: EAGVTQSPTHLIKTRGQQATLRCSPISGHTSVYWYQQALGLGLQFLLWYDEGEERNRGNFPPRFSGRQFPNYSSELNVNALELEDSALYLCASSFMGQSSYNEQFFGPGTRLTVL.

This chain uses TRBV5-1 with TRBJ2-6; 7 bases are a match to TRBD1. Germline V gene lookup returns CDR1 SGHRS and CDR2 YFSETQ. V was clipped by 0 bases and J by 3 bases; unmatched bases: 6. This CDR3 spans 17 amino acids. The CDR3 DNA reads TGCGCCAGCAGCTTGGTGCAGGGGGTAGGTGGGGCCAACGTCCTGACTTTC. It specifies CASSLVQGVGGANVLTF.

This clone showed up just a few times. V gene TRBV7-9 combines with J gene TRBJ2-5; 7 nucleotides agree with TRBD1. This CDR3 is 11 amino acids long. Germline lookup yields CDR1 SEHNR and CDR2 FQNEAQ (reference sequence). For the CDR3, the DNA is TGTTTTGTACAGGGGTTAGAGACCCAGTACTTC. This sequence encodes CFVQGLETQYF.

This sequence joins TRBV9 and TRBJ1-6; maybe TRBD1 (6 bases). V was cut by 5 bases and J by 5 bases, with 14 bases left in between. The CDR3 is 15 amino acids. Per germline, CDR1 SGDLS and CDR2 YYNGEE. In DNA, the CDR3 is TGTGCCAGCAGTGTGACGGACAGCAATAATTCACCCCTCCACTTT. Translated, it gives CASSVTDSNNSPLHF.

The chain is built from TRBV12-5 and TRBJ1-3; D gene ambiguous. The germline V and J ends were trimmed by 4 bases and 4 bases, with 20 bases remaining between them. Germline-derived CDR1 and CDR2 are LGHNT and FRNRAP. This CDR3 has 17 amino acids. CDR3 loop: CASGSTIGVIPGNTIYF. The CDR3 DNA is TGTGCTAGTGGTTCCACTATCGGGGTAATACCGGGAAACACCATATATTTT.

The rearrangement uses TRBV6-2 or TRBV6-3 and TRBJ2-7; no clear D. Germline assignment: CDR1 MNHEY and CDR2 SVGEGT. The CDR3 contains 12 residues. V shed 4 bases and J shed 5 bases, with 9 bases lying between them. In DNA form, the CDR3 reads TGTGCCAGCAGTTCCGGACCGGACGAGCAGTACTTC. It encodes CASSSGPDEQYF.

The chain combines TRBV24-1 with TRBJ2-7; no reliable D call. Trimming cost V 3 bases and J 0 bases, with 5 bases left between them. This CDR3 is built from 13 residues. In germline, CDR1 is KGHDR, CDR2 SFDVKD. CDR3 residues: CATSDPTSYEQYF. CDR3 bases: TGTGCCACCAGTGATCCAACCTCCTACGAGCAGTACTTC.

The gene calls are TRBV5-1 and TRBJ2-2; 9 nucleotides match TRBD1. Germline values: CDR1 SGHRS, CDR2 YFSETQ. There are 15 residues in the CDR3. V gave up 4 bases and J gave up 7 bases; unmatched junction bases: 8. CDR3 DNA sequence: TGCGCCAGCAGCGACGGACAGGGGCTCGTCGGGGAGCTGTTTTTT. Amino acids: CASSDGQGLVGELFF.

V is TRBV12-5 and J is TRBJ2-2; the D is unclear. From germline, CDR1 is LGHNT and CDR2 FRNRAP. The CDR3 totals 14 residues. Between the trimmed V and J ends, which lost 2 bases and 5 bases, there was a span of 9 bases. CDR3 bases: TGTGCTAGTGGTTTGACACTACAAACCGGGGAGCTGTTTTTT. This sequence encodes CASGLTLQTGELFF.

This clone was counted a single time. CDR3 region: CASMWRGPDGELFF. For the CDR3, the DNA is TGCGCCAGCATGTGGAGGGGGCCGGACGGGGAGCTGTTTTTT. The V and J genes are TRBV23-1 and TRBJ2-2; the D gene is possibly TRBD1 (7 bases). TRBV23-1 is assigned to the ORF class and has an uncertain function. Trimming cost V 7 bases and J 7 bases, with 16 bases left between them. The CDR3 is 14 residues long.

The DNA of the CDR3 is TGTGCCAGCAGCTTACGCTCGAACACCGGGGAGCTGTTTTTT. Translated: CASSLRSNTGELFF. The chain couples TRBV7-2 to TRBJ2-2; D is uncertain. The germline gives CDR1 SGHTA, CDR2 FQGNSA. V lost 2 bases and J 0 bases, leaving 4 bases between the germline ends. This CDR3 contains 14 residues.